This TCR beta chain comes out of a study of cytomegalovirus exposure and HLA in healthy donors. 60 Vbeta and 13 Jbeta primers were used in PCR. Sequenced by immunoSEQ multiplex PCR; TCRdb stores in-frame clones only, minus some. Of 130,000 to 150,000 clones in the sample, roughly four fifths are singletons; the top ten hold around 3%. The CDR3 extends over 14 amino acids. The trim removed 2 bases at V and 7 bases at J, leaving 7 bases unmatched. The germline gives CDR1 KGHSH, CDR2 LQKENI. Whole-study results and caveats: The likely explanation for a cluster of highly shared sequence variants was sequencing artifact.

This clone was detected a few times. The antigen is undetermined. Sequencing input: PBMCs. V usage is TRBV18 and J usage is TRBJ1-2, with TRBD1 matching over 7 bases. The receptor comes from a man aged 35-49 years in good health and CMV-seropositive. The CDR3 loop reads CASSPDRAEIGYTF. The CDR3 DNA is TGTGCCAGCTCACCAGACAGGGCCGAGATTGGCTACACCTTC.